This T cell receptor beta chain was recorded in a study of OX40 agonist ivuxolimab in advanced cancers. Assay: immunoSEQ multiplex PCR; the TCRdb copy retains only in-frame clones and omits some. The table shows over 55,000 clones, with approximately 80% occurring only once. Note on this clone: Its target is unknown.

Broader study findings: Also showing low normalized T-cell clonal expansion were some of the nonresponders. Blood T cells, both CD4+ and CD8+, expanded clonally by week 6 at 0.1 to 3.0 mg/kg.

The specimen comprised CD4+ or CD8+ T cells sorted from blood, sampled in a trial of the OX40 agonist ivuxolimab. The receptor comes from an adult with an advanced solid tumor such as melanoma, head and neck, liver or kidney cancer.

The chain's CDR3 is CATSKGGGGTYQETQYF. CDR3 nucleotide sequence: TGTGCCACCTCCAAAGGGGGGGGAGGCACGTACCAAGAGACCCAGTACTTC. J is TRBJ2-5 and V is TRBV19; tentatively, D is TRBD2 (7 bases). In germline, CDR1 is LNHDA, CDR2 SQIVND (reference sequence). V was trimmed by 10 bases and J by 0 bases, leaving 24 bases between them. The CDR3 totals 17 residues.